This T cell receptor beta chain was identified in a study of spatial heterogeneity in lung cancer. Specified time point: sample taken at primary tumor resection. The donor population consisted of approximately 70 patients with untreated, early-stage non-small cell lung cancer. This clonotype appeared a few times. One entry per CDR3 protein, called by TCRdb with MiXCR from the 5' RACE reads. The sample contains some 40,000 distinct CDR3 sequences, 3.1% of which appear only once. This sequence was found in a male donor with early-stage non-small cell lung cancer. The material sequenced was normal lung tissue next to the tumor, taken at surgery.

CDR3 region: CASNRGLPQETQYF. CDR3 nucleotide sequence: TGTGCCAGCAACCGTGGACTCCCCCAAGAGACCCAGTACTTC. The chain carries TRBV6-2 or TRBV6-3 and TRBJ2-5, with a weak D call TRBD2 (5 bases). Germline-derived CDR1 and CDR2 are MNHEY and SVGEGT. Between the trimmed V and J ends, which lost 7 bases and 1 base, there was a span of 13 bases. The CDR3 length is 14 residues.